This T cell receptor beta chain was found in a study of graft-versus-host responses after intestinal transplantation. Deletions cut 0 bases from V and 4 bases from J, with 20 bases between. The CDR3 runs 18 residues. In germline, CDR1 is SGHDT, CDR2 YYEEEE. Comments on this clone: Its target is not known.

Sequencing used immunoSEQ multiplex PCR; TCRdb keeps in-frame clones, though not all of them. The table lists tens of thousands of clones, roughly nine tenths of them singletons, with under 0.55% in the top ten. The sequence came from a human donor who received an intestinal transplant. J is TRBJ1-3 and V is TRBV5-6; D not certain. Sequenced here: unstimulated CD8+ T cells sorted from spleen or lymph node cells, sampled before intestinal transplant. In DNA, the CDR3 is TGTGCCAGCAGCTTGGACGGAGAAGCCACTCCTTGGGGAAACACCATATATTTT. It translates to CASSLDGEATPWGNTIYF.